This T cell receptor (beta chain) comes out of a study of blood T cell repertoires in COVID-19. The wider study: Donors in the United States, Italy and Spain gave samples during acute or convalescent COVID-19. From T cells, B-cell-depleted T cells, or PBMCs came the material, which was cDNA or gDNA.

Under the authors' procedure: Reference gene primers were amplified, and this amplification served to estimate nucleated cell counts. Data came from immunoSEQ multiplex PCR; TCRdb stores just in-frame clones and leaves some out. For V, J and clone size, that table is used; D and trimming come from the DNA. The sample lists roughly 120,000 clones; about 87% were seen once. Material for sequencing was peripheral blood. The clonotype originates from an older woman with acute or convalescent COVID-19.

The DNA of the CDR3 is TGTGCCAGCAGCCCCCGACAGGGGATGGGAGCTTTCTTT. Translation: CASSPRQGMGAFF. This chain links TRBV3-1 (or the pseudogene TRBV3-2) with TRBJ1-1; 8 nucleotides agree with TRBD1. V lost 4 bases, J lost 10 bases, and 8 bases stayed unmatched. This CDR3 contains 13 residues. Germline V gives CDR1 LGHDT, CDR2 YNNKEL (reference sequence).